These T cell receptor beta chains were read from a single sample in a study of cytomegalovirus exposure and HLA in healthy donors. TCRdb keeps only in-frame clones here, not all; method: immunoSEQ multiplex PCR. The sample has 110,000 to 150,000 clones, 86% seen once. The sample taken for sequencing was PBMCs. The source is a young man in good health and CMV-seronegative. The CDR3 runs from the conserved cysteine through the conserved F or W. Fields, in order: V gene, clone size, D gene, J gene, CDR3 DNA, CDR3 protein. The D gene is left open where the match is weak. Clone size, where shown, is once, few, many, or a class for clones that have expanded.

v_call: TRBV5-1; clone_size: -; d_call: -; j_call: TRBJ2-6; cdr3_nt: TGCGCCAGCAGAGTCGGGGAACACTCTGGGGCCAACGTCCTGACTTTC; cdr3_aa: CASRVGEHSGANVLTF
v_call: TRBV4-1; clone_size: once; d_call: TRBD1; j_call: TRBJ1-2; cdr3_nt: TGCGCCAGCAGCCAAGATCCCGGGACAGTATACTATGGCTACACCTTC; cdr3_aa: CASSQDPGTVYYGYTF
v_call: TRBV6-6; clone_size: -; d_call: -; j_call: TRBJ1-1; cdr3_nt: TGTGCCAGCAGTTACATGGGGGCGCGTGGCTCTGAAGCTTTCTTT; cdr3_aa: CASSYMGARGSEAFF
v_call: TRBV10-3; clone_size: -; d_call: -; j_call: TRBJ2-2; cdr3_nt: TGTGCCATCAGTGAACAGGGCGACACCGGGGAGCTGTTTTTT; cdr3_aa: CAISEQGDTGELFF
v_call: TRBV15; clone_size: few; d_call: -; j_call: TRBJ2-7; cdr3_nt: TGTGCCACCAGCACCAACGGGTACGAGCAGTACTTC; cdr3_aa: CATSTNGYEQYF
v_call: TRBV5-6; clone_size: -; d_call: -; j_call: TRBJ1-3; cdr3_nt: TGTGCCAGCAGCTTGGATTTGAGGGTTACTGGAAACACCATATATTTT; cdr3_aa: CASSLDLRVTGNTIYF
v_call: TRBV11-3; clone_size: -; d_call: TRBD2; j_call: TRBJ2-5; cdr3_nt: TGTGCCAGCAGCTTAGGTGGCTGGGGGAGGGCCGCGGAAGAGACCCAGTACTTC; cdr3_aa: CASSLGGWGRAAEETQYF
v_call: TRBV7-9; clone_size: once; d_call: -; j_call: TRBJ2-5; cdr3_nt: TGTGCCAGCACCAATACGCCGACATCGGAGACCCAGTACTTC; cdr3_aa: CASTNTPTSETQYF
v_call: TRBV9; clone_size: -; d_call: TRBD1; j_call: TRBJ2-7; cdr3_nt: TGTGCCAGCAGCCCGCAGGGGGCGACCTACGAGCAGTACTTC; cdr3_aa: CASSPQGATYEQYF
v_call: TRBV27; clone_size: -; d_call: -; j_call: TRBJ1-5; cdr3_nt: TGTGCCAGCAGTTGGTCTGGGAGGAATCAGCCCCAGCATTTT; cdr3_aa: CASSWSGRNQPQHF
v_call: TRBV10-2; clone_size: -; d_call: -; j_call: TRBJ2-7; cdr3_nt: TGCGCCAGCAGTGAGTCTTCCGTCTACGAGCAGTACTTC; cdr3_aa: CASSESSVYEQYF
v_call: TRBV29-1; clone_size: -; d_call: TRBD1; j_call: TRBJ2-6; cdr3_nt: TGCAGCGTGGGGACAGGCGAATTTTACGGGGCCAACGTCCTGACTTTC; cdr3_aa: CSVGTGEFYGANVLTF
v_call: TRBV7-9; clone_size: -; d_call: -; j_call: TRBJ2-3; cdr3_nt: TGTGCCAGCAGCTTCGGGATCGGAAGCACAGATACGCAGTATTTT; cdr3_aa: CASSFGIGSTDTQYF
v_call: TRBV12-5; clone_size: -; d_call: TRBD2; j_call: TRBJ2-7; cdr3_nt: TGTGCTAGTGGTTTAAGACTAGCGGGGGGCTCCTACGAGCAGTACTTC; cdr3_aa: CASGLRLAGGSYEQYF
v_call: TRBV15; clone_size: -; d_call: -; j_call: TRBJ1-5; cdr3_nt: TGTGCCACCAGCAGAGATAACGGACTCAATCAGCCCCAGCATTTT; cdr3_aa: CATSRDNGLNQPQHF
v_call: TRBV29-1; clone_size: -; d_call: -; j_call: TRBJ2-5; cdr3_nt: TGCAGCGTTGAACCCGCAGCGGCTCGCTCCGGGACCCAGTACTTC; cdr3_aa: CSVEPAAARSGTQYF
v_call: TRBV28; clone_size: once; d_call: TRBD1; j_call: TRBJ1-2; cdr3_nt: TGTGCCAGCTTGGACGTAACCGGGACAGTAGATTATGGCTACACCTTC; cdr3_aa: CASLDVTGTVDYGYTF
v_call: TRBV19; clone_size: -; d_call: TRBD2; j_call: TRBJ2-1; cdr3_nt: TGTGCCAGTAGTCGGGGGGGCTACAAGTACAATGAGCAGTTCTTC; cdr3_aa: CASSRGGYKYNEQFF
v_call: TRBV29-1; clone_size: -; d_call: -; j_call: TRBJ1-2; cdr3_nt: TGCAGCGTTGCGACCCTTCGGGAAGGCTACACCTTC; cdr3_aa: CSVATLREGYTF
v_call: TRBV6-5; clone_size: -; d_call: TRBD1; j_call: TRBJ2-5; cdr3_nt: TGTGCCAGCAGCCCGGGACAGGATGGAGGGACCCAGTACTTC; cdr3_aa: CASSPGQDGGTQYF
v_call: TRBV6-1; clone_size: many; d_call: TRBD2; j_call: TRBJ2-3; cdr3_nt: TGTGCCAGCAGTGAAGCAGAGACTAGCGGACCAGATACGCAGTATTTT; cdr3_aa: CASSEAETSGPDTQYF
v_call: TRBV30; clone_size: few; d_call: -; j_call: TRBJ1-4; cdr3_nt: TGTGCCTGGAGTGCCACTCACGGGGTCGGGAAACTGTTTTTT; cdr3_aa: CAWSATHGVGKLFF
v_call: TRBV6-5; clone_size: -; d_call: -; j_call: TRBJ1-1; cdr3_nt: TGTGCCAGCAGTTACCCGGGAGGGGGGGCCGCTGAAGCTTTCTTT; cdr3_aa: CASSYPGGGAAEAFF
v_call: TRBV13; clone_size: -; d_call: TRBD2; j_call: TRBJ2-7; cdr3_nt: TGTGCCAGCAGCTCCCCGGGGCTAGCGGGGGCCGAGCAGTACTTC; cdr3_aa: CASSSPGLAGAEQYF
v_call: TRBV7-9; clone_size: -; d_call: -; j_call: TRBJ1-1; cdr3_nt: TGTGCCAGCAGCTTAGGGACATTCGGGTATACTGAAGCTTTCTTT; cdr3_aa: CASSLGTFGYTEAFF
v_call: TRBV7-2; clone_size: -; d_call: TRBD2; j_call: TRBJ2-3; cdr3_nt: TGTGCCAGCAGCGAAATCCTAGCGGGAGGGAAGCAGTATTTT; cdr3_aa: CASSEILAGGKQYF
v_call: TRBV7-9; clone_size: -; d_call: -; j_call: TRBJ2-7; cdr3_nt: TGTGCCAGCAGTCAAGGCTTTCGGAGCGGACTTAACTACGAGCAGTACTTC; cdr3_aa: CASSQGFRSGLNYEQYF
v_call: TRBV6-5; clone_size: -; d_call: -; j_call: TRBJ1-1; cdr3_nt: TGTGCCAGCAGTTACTCGAGTTCCCTGAACACTGAAGCTTTCTTT; cdr3_aa: CASSYSSSLNTEAFF
v_call: TRBV27; clone_size: -; d_call: TRBD2; j_call: TRBJ2-2; cdr3_nt: TGTGCCAGCACCCCCCGGACTAGCGGTAACACCGGGGAGCTGTTTTTT; cdr3_aa: CASTPRTSGNTGELFF
v_call: TRBV7-6; clone_size: -; d_call: -; j_call: TRBJ1-5; cdr3_nt: TGTGCCAGCAGCCTGCAGCGGGATCAGCCCCAGCATTTT; cdr3_aa: CASSLQRDQPQHF
v_call: TRBV6-1; clone_size: -; d_call: TRBD1; j_call: TRBJ2-5; cdr3_nt: TGTGCCAGCAGAGGACAGGGCTGGGAGACCCAGTACTTC; cdr3_aa: CASRGQGWETQYF
v_call: TRBV27; clone_size: -; d_call: TRBD2; j_call: TRBJ2-1; cdr3_nt: TGTGCCAGCAGTCCCCTAGGCGCGGGAGAAGGTAGTGAGCAGTTCTTC; cdr3_aa: CASSPLGAGEGSEQFF
v_call: TRBV29-1; clone_size: -; d_call: -; j_call: TRBJ2-7; cdr3_nt: TGCAGCGTTGCGGGGACAAGCTCCTACGAGCAGTACTTC; cdr3_aa: CSVAGTSSYEQYF
v_call: TRBV10-3; clone_size: -; d_call: TRBD1; j_call: TRBJ2-5; cdr3_nt: TGTGCCATCAGTCAACCCCAGGGGGAAGGCTCGACCCAGTACTTC; cdr3_aa: CAISQPQGEGSTQYF
v_call: TRBV9; clone_size: -; d_call: -; j_call: TRBJ2-2; cdr3_nt: TGTGCCAGCAGCGTAGATATGGGGGGTCCCACCGGGGAGCTGTTTTTT; cdr3_aa: CASSVDMGGPTGELFF
v_call: TRBV27; clone_size: -; d_call: TRBD2; j_call: TRBJ2-7; cdr3_nt: TGTGCCAGCAGTTTGGCGGGGGGCCTTAGCTCCTACGAGCAGTACTTC; cdr3_aa: CASSLAGGLSSYEQYF
v_call: TRBV6-5; clone_size: -; d_call: -; j_call: TRBJ2-2; cdr3_nt: TGTGCCAGCAGTTACACGACAGGAAACACCGGGGAGCTGTTTTTT; cdr3_aa: CASSYTTGNTGELFF
v_call: TRBV28; clone_size: once; d_call: TRBD1; j_call: TRBJ2-7; cdr3_nt: TGTGCCACGACAGGGAACTCCTACGAGCAGTACTTC; cdr3_aa: CATTGNSYEQYF
v_call: TRBV10-3; clone_size: -; d_call: -; j_call: TRBJ1-1; cdr3_nt: TGTGCCATGACAGACAGCATGAACACTGAAGCTTTCTTT; cdr3_aa: CAMTDSMNTEAFF
v_call: TRBV5-1; clone_size: -; d_call: TRBD1; j_call: TRBJ2-1; cdr3_nt: TGCGCCAGCAGCTTGCTGGACAGGGTATACAATGAGCAGTTCTTC; cdr3_aa: CASSLLDRVYNEQFF